These T cell receptor beta chains were read from a single sample in a study of cytomegalovirus exposure and HLA in healthy donors. The repertoire was sequenced with immunoSEQ multiplex PCR; TCRdb's copy has only in-frame clones and lacks some. The sample includes more than 150,000 clones, about 80% of them seen just once. Sequencing was carried out using PBMCs. The receptors here all came from a woman younger than 30 in good health and CMV-seropositive. Each CDR3 is given with its conserved first and last residue. A D gene is named only where the DNA matches it firmly. Clone size is stated in some rows and not others, as once, few, many or a class when expanded.

TRBV19	TRBJ2-2	.	.	CASSSTGELFF	TGTGCCAGTAGTTCGACCGGGGAGCTGTTTTTT
TRBV5-4	TRBJ2-7	.	.	CASSFGGAEQYF	TGTGCCAGCAGCTTTGGGGGGGCCGAGCAGTACTTC
TRBV7-2	TRBJ1-2	.	.	CASSPQAGRELYGYTF	TGTGCCAGCAGCCCGCAGGCCGGCAGGGAACTCTATGGCTACACCTTC
TRBV2	TRBJ2-2	few	TRBD1	CASSWTGGSGELFF	TGTGCCAGCAGCTGGACAGGGGGCTCCGGGGAGCTGTTTTTT
TRBV5-6	TRBJ1-2	.	.	CASSLTAFYGYTF	TGTGCCAGCAGCTTGACAGCCTTCTATGGCTACACCTTC
TRBV7-9	TRBJ1-2	few	TRBD1	CASSFGQGNYGYTF	TGTGCCAGCAGCTTCGGACAGGGGAACTATGGCTACACCTTC
TRBV9	TRBJ2-6	.	.	CASSVGANGLTF	TGTGCCAGCAGCGTTGGGGCCAACGGCCTGACTTTC
TRBV30	TRBJ1-1	.	.	CAWGIKGTEAFF	TGTGCCTGGGGGATTAAGGGGACTGAAGCTTTCTTT
TRBV5-6	TRBJ2-1	.	.	CASSLTGLAEQFF	TGTGCCAGCAGCTTGACAGGGCTAGCTGAGCAGTTCTTC
TRBV28	TRBJ2-5	few	.	CASSSSKGEGGGETQYF	TGTGCCAGCAGTTCATCCAAGGGGGAAGGGGGGGGAGAAACCCAGTACTTC
TRBV10-1	TRBJ1-2	few	.	CASTPPRGYTF	TGCGCCAGCACCCCCCCGCGTGGCTACACCTTC
TRBV7-9	TRBJ2-1	.	TRBD1	CASSRAGTGDNEQFF	TGTGCCAGCAGCAGGGCCGGGACAGGGGACAATGAGCAGTTCTTC
TRBV25-1	TRBJ2-1	.	TRBD2	CASSATSGGSFNEQFF	TGTGCCAGCAGTGCCACTAGCGGGGGGTCCTTCAATGAGCAGTTCTTC
TRBV7-3	TRBJ2-3	.	.	CASSLRGPDTQYF	TGTGCCAGCAGCTTAAGAGGTCCAGATACGCAGTATTTT
TRBV5-6	TRBJ1-5	.	.	CASSLTVGGKSNQPQHF	TGTGCCAGCAGCTTGACGGTTGGGGGCAAAAGCAATCAGCCCCAGCATTTT
TRBV4-1	TRBJ2-3	.	.	CASSQEGRLSGADTQYF	TGCGCCAGCAGCCAAGAGGGTCGGCTAAGCGGAGCAGATACGCAGTATTTT
TRBV7-3	TRBJ2-1	few	TRBD2	CASSVGLAGGPYNEQFF	TGTGCCAGCAGCGTGGGACTAGCGGGGGGGCCCTACAATGAGCAGTTCTTC
TRBV9	TRBJ1-1	.	.	CASSVFDGGNTEAFF	TGTGCCAGCAGCGTATTCGACGGGGGGAACACTGAAGCTTTCTTT
TRBV4-3	TRBJ1-2	.	.	CASSQERSGLGYTF	TGCGCCAGCAGCCAAGAACGGTCCGGGTTAGGCTACACCTTC
TRBV5-4	TRBJ2-5	.	TRBD1	CASSRDREETQYF	TGTGCCAGCAGCAGGGACAGGGAAGAGACCCAGTACTTC
TRBV6-5	TRBJ1-1	.	.	CASSSTERTFF	TGTGCCAGCAGTTCGACCGAGCGGACTTTCTTT
TRBV7-6	TRBJ1-1	.	.	CASSLAGSGTEAFF	TGTGCCAGCAGCTTAGCAGGGAGCGGCACTGAAGCTTTCTTT
TRBV19	TRBJ2-3	.	TRBD2	CASSTYGLATDTQYF	TGTGCCAGTAGTACCTACGGACTAGCGACAGATACGCAGTATTTT
TRBV9	TRBJ2-5	.	TRBD2	CASSGGLAGGSETQYF	TGTGCCAGCAGCGGGGGACTAGCGGGGGGCTCTGAGACCCAGTACTTC
TRBV7-3	TRBJ2-3	.	.	CASSPRRATDTQYF	TGTGCCAGCAGCCCTAGGCGGGCCACAGATACGCAGTATTTT
TRBV30	TRBJ1-1	.	.	CAWSTMNTEAFF	TGTGCCTGGAGTACAATGAACACTGAAGCTTTCTTT
TRBV7-8	TRBJ1-1	.	.	CASSLDVRGDAEAFF	TGTGCCAGCAGCTTAGATGTGCGGGGGGACGCTGAAGCTTTCTTT
TRBV28	TRBJ1-1	.	.	CASLSPGERTEAFF	TGTGCCAGCTTATCCCCGGGGGAGAGGACTGAAGCTTTCTTT
TRBV30	TRBJ2-7	.	.	CAWAYRAENYEQYF	TGTGCCTGGGCATACAGGGCGGAGAACTACGAGCAGTACTTC
TRBV4-1	TRBJ1-2	.	TRBD1	CASSLGTGDYGYTF	TGCGCCAGCAGTCTCGGGACAGGGGACTATGGCTACACCTTC
TRBV6-5	TRBJ1-1	.	TRBD1	CASKRGPNTEAFF	TGTGCCAGTAAAAGGGGGCCCAACACTGAAGCTTTCTTT
TRBV11-3	TRBJ2-1	.	.	CASSPRSVYEQFF	TGTGCCAGCAGCCCTAGGTCGGTATATGAGCAGTTCTTC
TRBV5-1	TRBJ2-5	.	TRBD2	CASSGGGGSPQETQYF	TGCGCCAGCAGCGGGGGCGGGGGGTCTCCCCAAGAGACCCAGTACTTC
TRBV5-4	TRBJ1-1	.	TRBD1	CASSIPTGAATEAFF	TGTGCCAGCAGCATTCCGACAGGGGCGGCGACTGAAGCTTTCTTT
TRBV7-2	TRBJ1-1	.	.	CASSRLGALTNTEAFF	TGTGCCAGCAGCCGCCTAGGGGCCCTCACGAACACTGAAGCTTTCTTT
TRBV19	TRBJ1-5	.	.	CASSIAMVTGSNQPQHF	TGTGCCAGTAGTATAGCGATGGTCACGGGTAGCAATCAGCCCCAGCATTTT
TRBV2	TRBJ1-2	.	.	CASKSTGRGYGYTF	TGTGCCAGCAAAAGCACAGGGAGAGGCTATGGCTACACCTTC
TRBV6-4	TRBJ2-1	.	TRBD2	CASSVERGGYNEQFF	TGTGCCAGCAGTGTGGAGCGGGGGGGCTACAATGAGCAGTTCTTC
TRBV19	TRBJ1-5	once	.	CASNPGSGGSNQPQHF	TGTGCCAGTAACCCTGGGTCGGGTGGAAGCAATCAGCCCCAGCATTTT
TRBV30	TRBJ2-3	few	TRBD2	CAWAGGRADTQYF	TGTGCCTGGGCGGGGGGGCGAGCAGATACGCAGTATTTT
TRBV5-1	TRBJ1-2	.	.	CASSTTGPSGYTF	TGCGCCAGCAGTACCACAGGGCCCTCTGGCTACACCTTC
TRBV11-2	TRBJ2-4	once	TRBD2	CASSLGGLAGKGNIQYF	TGTGCCAGCAGCTTAGGGGGACTAGCGGGCAAGGGAAACATTCAGTACTTC
TRBV6-6	TRBJ1-3	.	.	CASSYSDRPGNTIYF	TGTGCCAGCAGTTACTCTGACAGGCCTGGAAACACCATATATTTT
TRBV25-1	TRBJ1-2	.	.	CASSDPQWGGNYGYTF	TGTGCCAGCAGTGATCCCCAGTGGGGCGGAAACTATGGCTACACCTTC
TRBV11-2	TRBJ1-2	.	.	CASSPPTDNYGYTF	TGTGCCAGCAGTCCACCGACAGATAACTATGGCTACACCTTC
TRBV6-1	TRBJ1-1	.	.	CASSEIGLSEAFF	TGTGCCAGCAGTGAAATAGGTCTTAGCGAAGCTTTCTTT
TRBV6-4	TRBJ2-7	few	.	CASRHRDSYEQYF	TGTGCCAGCAGGCACCGGGACTCCTACGAGCAGTACTTC
TRBV5-1	TRBJ1-2	.	.	CASSLEGGQYGYTF	TGCGCCAGCAGCTTGGAAGGCGGACAATATGGCTACACCTTC
TRBV7-3	TRBJ1-1	.	.	CASSLRGGRQGLDTEAFF	TGTGCCAGCAGCTTACGTGGGGGCAGGCAGGGGTTGGACACTGAAGCTTTCTTT
TRBV29-1	TRBJ2-5	.	TRBD1	CSVRAGGAQYF	TGCAGCGTTAGGGCAGGGGGCGCACAGTACTTC
TRBV9	TRBJ2-3	.	.	CASSVGEDTDTQYF	TGTGCCAGCAGCGTAGGGGAGGACACAGATACGCAGTATTTT
TRBV6-1	TRBJ2-3	.	.	CASSAHTNTNTDTQYF	TGTGCCAGCAGTGCGCACACTAACACTAACACAGATACGCAGTATTTT
TRBV2	TRBJ1-1	.	.	CASSNQPGQYTEAFF	TGTGCCAGCAGTAACCAACCGGGACAATACACTGAAGCTTTCTTT
TRBV6-1	TRBJ1-2	.	.	CASSESRRGRVGYTF	TGTGCCAGCAGTGAATCAAGGAGGGGAAGGGTTGGCTACACCTTC
TRBV7-9	TRBJ2-3	.	TRBD2	CASSSTLAGGRDTQYF	TGTGCCAGCAGTTCAACTTTAGCGGGGGGGCGTGATACGCAGTATTTT
TRBV6-1	TRBJ1-5	.	.	CASSVEAYQPQHF	TGTGCCAGCAGTGTTGAGGCTTATCAGCCCCAGCATTTT
TRBV6-1	TRBJ1-2	.	TRBD1	CASSHGQDYTF	TGTGCCAGCAGCCACGGACAGGACTACACCTTC
TRBV28	TRBJ1-1	few	.	CASSSPGEVNTEAFF	TGTGCCAGCAGTTCCCCAGGGGAAGTGAACACTGAAGCTTTCTTT
TRBV13	TRBJ1-2	.	TRBD1	CASSSTGPYHGYTF	TGTGCCAGCAGTTCGACAGGGCCCTACCACGGCTACACCTTC